This T cell receptor beta chain was captured in a study of blood T cell repertoires in COVID-19. Study background: PBMCs, B-cell-depleted T cells, or T cells provided the cDNA or gDNA that made up the material.

In the authors' workflow: Reference gene primer amplification yielded estimated nucleated cell counts. The protocol was immunoSEQ multiplex PCR, while the TCRdb copy is restricted to in-frame clones and leaves out a portion. D and trimming were read from the DNA, whereas the V and J calls and clone size are those reported in that table. This sample carries about 200,000 clones, approximately 90% of them seen once, and the ten largest clones take roughly 21%. Losses at the gene ends were 8 bases for V and 6 bases for J; bases not matched to a gene: 13. The CDR3 sequence is 14 residues long. CDR1 is SNHLY and CDR2 is FYNNEI in the germline V gene.

This receptor was identified in a man aged 55 to 70 with active or convalescent COVID-19. The chain combines TRBV2 with TRBJ2-7; TRBD2 matches at 7 bases. The specimen sequenced was peripheral blood. The CDR3 protein is CASGPTSSSVEQYF. In DNA, the CDR3 is TGTGCCAGCGGCCCGACTAGCTCGTCGGTCGAGCAGTACTTC. Filled out from reference TRBV2 and TRBJ2-7, the complete variable domain reads EPEVTQTPSHQVTQMGQEVILRCVPISNHLYFYWYRQILGQKVEFLVSFYNNEISEKSEIFDDQFSVERPDGSNFTLKIRSTKLEDSAMYFCASGPTSSSVEQYFGPGTRLTVT.